This T cell receptor (beta chain) was identified in a study of shared clonotypes between healthy human individuals. At the level of the study: For every donor, three CD4 naive, three CD4 memory, two CD8 naive and one CD8 memory plates were used.

In the case of this clone: Its antigen remains unidentified.

TCRdb keeps only in-frame clones here, not all; method: immunoSEQ multiplex PCR. The repertoire holds about 2.3 million clones, with 80% to 95% as singletons. Regarding the study as a whole: Large depth notwithstanding, sorted-subset sequencing proved incomplete by rarefaction.

The TCR sequence derives from a man younger than 30 in good health. Some clones in this sample may be carry-over from other donors' samples. Material for sequencing was naive CD4+ T cells from PBMCs. Specified subset: CD45RA+ positively selected.

In DNA, the CDR3 is TGCGCCAGCAGCTTGGTCGACCGGGGTCAAGAGACCCAGTACTTC. Protein: CASSLVDRGQETQYF. The chain combines TRBV5-1 with TRBJ2-5; tentative D call: TRBD2 (5 bases). CDR3 length: 15 residues. Between the trimmed V and J ends, which lost 0 bases and 2 bases, there was a span of 11 bases. Germline CDR1 and CDR2: SGHRS and YFSETQ.